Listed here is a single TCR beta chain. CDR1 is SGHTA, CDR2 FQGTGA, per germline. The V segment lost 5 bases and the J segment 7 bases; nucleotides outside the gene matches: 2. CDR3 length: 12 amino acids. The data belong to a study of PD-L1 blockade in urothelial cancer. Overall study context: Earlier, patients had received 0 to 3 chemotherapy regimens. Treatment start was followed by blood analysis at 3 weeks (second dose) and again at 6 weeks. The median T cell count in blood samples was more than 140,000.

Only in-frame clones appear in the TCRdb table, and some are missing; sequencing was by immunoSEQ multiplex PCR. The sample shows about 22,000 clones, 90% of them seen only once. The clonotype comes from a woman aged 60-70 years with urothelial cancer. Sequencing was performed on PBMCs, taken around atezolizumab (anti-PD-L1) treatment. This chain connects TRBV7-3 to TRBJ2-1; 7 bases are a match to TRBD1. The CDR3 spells CASSQTGNEQFF. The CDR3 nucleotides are TGTGCCAGCAGCCAGACAGGGAATGAGCAGTTCTTC.